One sample yielded the 21 T cell receptor beta chains listed below, sequenced in a study of T cell responses to AZD1222 COVID-19 vaccine. TCRdb's copy holds only in-frame clones and misses some; the assay was immunoSEQ multiplex PCR. The table has 100,000 to 120,000 clones, over 75% seen once. The input for sequencing was peripheral blood, taken on day 0 of AZD1222 vaccination. These receptors all come from an adult in good health.

J is TRBJ1-5 and V is TRBV2, with 9 bases lining up with TRBD1. V was pared by 3 bases and J by 2 bases, with 5 bases of the junction left unmatched. Germline CDR1 SNHLY, CDR2 FYNNEI. This CDR3 contains 16 residues. The CDR3 region has the DNA TGTGCCAGCAGTGATCCAGGACAGGGGCGCAATCAGCCCCAGCATTTT. Protein: CASSDPGQGRNQPQHF.

This rearrangement joins TRBV7-8 to TRBJ2-5, with 14 bases identical to TRBD2. With 2 bases clipped from V and 9 bases from J, the junction kept 17 bases outside the gene matches. The CDR3 has 19 residues. The germline V gene encodes CDR1 SGHVS and CDR2 FQNEAQ. CDR3 region: CASSLRDRELRLAGGAQYF. In DNA form, the CDR3 reads TGTGCCAGCAGCTTAAGGGACAGGGAACTAAGACTAGCGGGAGGGGCCCAGTACTTC.

The chain employs TRBV29-1 and TRBJ2-1; TRBD1 matches 9 bases. This CDR3 has 14 amino acids. CDR1 SQVTM and CDR2 ANQGSEA come from the germline V gene. With 7 bases clipped from V and 6 bases from J, the junction kept 10 bases outside the gene matches. CDR3 residues: CSGAPGQGANEQFF. In nucleotides, the CDR3 is TGCAGCGGGGCACCGGGACAGGGCGCCAATGAGCAGTTCTTC.

This chain connects TRBV6-5 to TRBJ1-6; D gene ambiguous. The CDR3 sequence is 14 residues long. Germline V gene sequence: CDR1 MNHEY, CDR2 SVGAGI. V shed 3 bases and J shed 10 bases, with 13 bases lying between them. The CDR3 DNA follows: TGTGCCAGCAGTTATGACTCCTCGAGGTCACCCCTCCACTTT. This codes for CASSYDSSRSPLHF.

The V gene is TRBV19, the J gene TRBJ1-1, with 9 positions matching TRBD1. CDR3 length: 15 residues. The trim removed 6 bases at V and 4 bases at J, leaving 9 bases unmatched. Germline V gene lookup returns CDR1 LNHDA and CDR2 SQIVND (reference sequence). In DNA form, the CDR3 reads TGTGCCAGTAGCCTTACCGGGACAGGGACCACTGAAGCTTTCTTT. Encoded protein: CASSLTGTGTTEAFF.

The chain has TRBV14 and TRBJ2-2, with 11 bases aligning to TRBD2. This CDR3 is built from 19 residues. The ends lost 4 bases at V and 7 bases at J; junction bases unmatched: 17. Germline-derived CDR1 and CDR2 are SGHDN and FVKESK. CDR3: CASSRRRAPTSGSLGELFF. The DNA of the CDR3 is TGTGCCAGCAGCCGCCGAAGGGCCCCAACTAGCGGGAGTCTCGGGGAGCTGTTTTTT.

This clone showed up just a few times. The chain employs TRBV7-2 and TRBJ2-5; D unclear. V was trimmed by 5 bases and J by 1 base, leaving 8 bases between them. The germline gives CDR1 SGHTA, CDR2 FQGNSA. The CDR3 runs 13 residues. The CDR3 reads CASSAEIQETQYF. CDR3 sequence (DNA): TGTGCCAGCAGCGCAGAAATCCAAGAGACCCAGTACTTC.

In its sample, this clone was seen once. The rearrangement uses TRBV29-1 and TRBJ1-3; unclear D gene. This CDR3 spans 14 amino acids. CDR1 is SQVTM and CDR2 is ANQGSEA in the germline V gene. The ends were cut back, 3 bases at V and 0 bases at J, with 9 bases in the middle. CDR3 loop: CSVENPSSGNTIYF. CDR3 DNA sequence: TGCAGCGTTGAGAACCCCAGCTCTGGAAACACCATATATTTT. The full variable domain, rest sourced from reference TRBV29-1 and TRBJ1-3, is SAVISQKPSRDICQRGTSLTIQCQVDSQVTMMFWYRQQPGQSLTLIATANQGSEATYESGFVIDKFPISRPNLTFSTLTVSNMSPEDSSIYLCSVENPSSGNTIYFGEGSWLTVV.

This rearrangement joins TRBV29-1 to TRBJ2-3; D remains ambiguous. V dropped 5 bases and J dropped 2 bases, with 17 bases sitting between them. Germline V gene data show CDR1 as SQVTM and CDR2 as ANQGSEA. This CDR3 comprises 15 residues. The CDR3 spells CSVLKFTDDTDTQYF. The CDR3 bases are TGCAGCGTTCTGAAGTTTACGGATGACACAGATACGCAGTATTTT.

The chain joins TRBV7-8 to TRBJ2-1; D is possibly TRBD1 (5 bases). Germline V lookup: CDR1 SGHVS, CDR2 FQNEAQ. Trimming pared 1 base from V and 6 bases from J, leaving 28 bases between. The CDR3 sequence is 20 residues long. The CDR3 region is CASSLGWGWVKKDEGNEQFF. The CDR3 DNA follows: TGTGCCAGCAGCTTAGGGTGGGGCTGGGTAAAAAAGGACGAAGGCAATGAGCAGTTCTTC.

The CDR3 loop reads CASSPRGAGTDTQYF. The CDR3 DNA reads as TGTGCCAGCAGCCCCCGCGGGGCCGGCACAGATACGCAGTATTTT. The chain has TRBV28 and TRBJ2-3; D may be TRBD2 (6 bases). This CDR3 has 15 amino acids. CDR1 and CDR2 (germline): MDHEN, SYDVKM. V lost 6 bases to trimming and J lost 1 base, with 14 bases between them. Full variable domain (outside the CDR3, taken from reference TRBV28 and TRBJ2-3): DVKVTQSSRYLVKRTGEKVFLECVQDMDHENMFWYRQDPGLGLRLIYFSYDVKMKEKGDIPEGYSVSREKKERFSLILESASTNQTSMYLCASSPRGAGTDTQYFGPGTRLTVL.

The chain links TRBV5-5 to TRBJ1-1; TRBD1 is a possible D gene (5 bases). V gave up 3 bases and J gave up 2 bases, with 11 bases separating them. Germline lookup yields CDR1 SGHKS and CDR2 YYEKEE (reference sequence). The CDR3 consists of 14 residues. The CDR3 DNA reads as TGTGCCAGCAGCTCCGACAGAATAAACACTGAAGCTTTCTTT. This translates into CASSSDRINTEAFF.

V and J are TRBV5-1 and TRBJ2-5; either TRBD1 or TRBD2 may fit D (5 bases each). The CDR3 has 14 residues. V gave up 5 bases and J gave up 4 bases, with 15 bases separating them. Per the germline V gene, CDR1 is SGHRS and CDR2 is YFSETQ. CDR3 coding DNA: TGCGCCAGCAGTTGGGGGAACCGAGGAGAGACCCAGTACTTC. Encoded protein: CASSWGNRGETQYF.

This rearrangement joins TRBV3-1 (or the pseudogene TRBV3-2) to TRBJ1-3, with D perhaps matching TRBD1 (5 bases). Germline assignment: CDR1 LGHDT and CDR2 YNNKEL (reference sequence). V was shortened by 4 bases and J by 11 bases, with 18 bases between the two germline ends. The CDR3 contains 14 residues. This chain's CDR3 is CASSLNPRQGAIYF. CDR3 nucleotide sequence: TGTGCCAGCAGCCTCAACCCGCGGCAGGGTGCCATATATTTT.

The chain uses TRBV7-2 and TRBJ1-2; D is possibly TRBD1 (5 bases). Per the germline V gene, CDR1 is SGHTA and CDR2 is FQGNSA. This CDR3 contains 14 residues. Trimming shortened V by 5 bases and J by 1 base, and 11 bases separated the two germline ends. Here the CDR3 DNA reads TGTGCCAGCAGCCCCGGGGGATATAACTATGGCTACACCTTC. Translated: CASSPGGYNYGYTF.

The V gene is TRBV7-6, the J gene TRBJ1-5; perhaps TRBD1 as D (5 bases). This CDR3 is 14 amino acids long. The V gene lost 5 bases and the J gene lost 5 bases, with 13 bases spanning the gap. Germline CDR1 is SGHVS and CDR2 is FNYEAQ. The CDR3 protein is CASSVGRGDQPQHF. The CDR3 DNA is TGTGCCAGCAGCGTGGGGAGGGGCGATCAGCCCCAGCATTTT.

The table lists this clone with a count of one. V usage is TRBV12-3 or TRBV12-4 and J usage is TRBJ2-7; D remains unclear. Trimming removed 6 bases at V and 3 bases at J, with 12 bases between. The CDR3 loop spans 13 amino acids. In DNA form, the CDR3 reads TGTGCCAGCAGCCATCGGACGGACTACGAGCAGTACTTC. As protein: CASSHRTDYEQYF.

The V call is TRBV5-4, the J call TRBJ2-1, with D hard to call. The germline V gene encodes CDR1 SGHNT and CDR2 YYREEE (reference sequence). Trimming left V 0 bases short and J 4 bases short, with 8 bases between. The CDR3 has 14 residues. The CDR3 spells CASSLERSYNEQFF. The CDR3 DNA follows: TGTGCCAGCAGCTTGGAAAGGTCGTACAATGAGCAGTTCTTC.

This chain connects TRBV9 to TRBJ1-1; TRBD1 is a possible D gene (5 bases). Trimming shortened V by 0 bases and J by 1 base, and 10 bases separated the two germline ends. This CDR3 has 15 residues. Germline V gives CDR1 SGDLS, CDR2 YYNGEE. The CDR3 DNA is TGTGCCAGCAGCGTAGACCGAACAGGGAACACTGAAGCTTTCTTT. This translates into CASSVDRTGNTEAFF. Supplemented by reference TRBV9 and TRBJ1-1, the full variable domain reads DSGVTQTPKHLITATGQRVTLRCSPRSGDLSVYWYQQSLDQGLQFLIQYYNGEERAKGNILERFSAQQFPDLHSELNLSSLELGDSALYFCASSVDRTGNTEAFFGQGTRLTVV.

The chain joins TRBV11-2 to TRBJ2-2; no firm D call. CDR3 length: 13 residues. Germline loops: CDR1 SGHAT, CDR2 FQNNGV. V was clipped by 3 bases and J by 7 bases, with 9 bases between them. CDR3 in amino acids: CASSFTDGGELFF. The CDR3 DNA is TGTGCCAGCAGCTTCACGGACGGCGGGGAGCTGTTTTTT.

The J gene is TRBJ1-1, the V gene TRBV11-2; D remains unclear. CDR3 length: 15 residues. Germline CDR1 SGHAT, CDR2 FQNNGV. The V end was cut by 0 bases, the J end by 2 bases, with 10 bases between. This CDR3 is CASSLDPNGNTEAFF. DNA for the CDR3: TGTGCCAGCAGCTTAGATCCTAACGGAAACACTGAAGCTTTCTTT.